Below, 8 T cell receptor beta chains from the same sample are listed, as sequenced in a study of shared clonotypes between healthy human individuals. Generated by immunoSEQ multiplex PCR, the TCRdb table keeps only in-frame clones and is missing some. The sample carries more than 450,000 clones, 79% recorded once. Source material: PBMCs. These receptors were obtained from a woman in her forties in good health. Some clones in this sample may be carry-over from other donors' samples.

As for this clone: A read error may account for a junction end that differs from germline. The rearrangement links TRBV9 to TRBJ2-1, with a possible D match to TRBD2 (5 bases). The CDR3 has 15 residues. Germline V gene sequence: CDR1 SGDLS, CDR2 YYNGEE. The CDR3 loop is CASSVNLGEYSEQFF. The DNA for the CDR3 is TGTGCCAGCAGCGTAAACCTCGGGGAGTACAGTGAGCAGTTCTTC.

The chain couples TRBV5-1 to TRBJ2-2; D may be TRBD2 (6 bases). Trimming cost V 0 bases and J 5 bases, with 8 bases left between them. Germline values: CDR1 SGHRS, CDR2 YFSETQ. The CDR3 has 14 residues. The CDR3 DNA reads TGCGCCAGCAGCTTGGATGCGGGGACCGGGGAGCTGTTTTTT. Encoded protein: CASSLDAGTGELFF.

The chain joins TRBV18 to TRBJ2-7, with TRBD2 identical over 9 bases. The CDR3 is 15 residues long. J gave up 7 bases and V 1 base, and 8 bases lay outside the gene matches. The germline V gene encodes CDR1 KGHSH and CDR2 LQKENI. The CDR3 DNA reads as TGTGCCAGCTCACCACAGGGACTAGCAGCGGGAGAGCAGTACTTC. Protein sequence: CASSPQGLAAGEQYF.

This chain links TRBV6-6 with TRBJ2-5; the D is unclear. The end of the DNA fits TRBJ2-7 better, so the J call may be wrong. The germline V gene has CDR1 MNHNY and CDR2 SVGAGI (reference sequence). The CDR3 contains 14 residues. In DNA, the CDR3 is TGTGCCAGCAGTTACTCGGACGGTTCCTACGAGCAGTACTTC. This encodes CASSYSDGSYEQYF.

The chain links TRBV10-3 to TRBJ2-3; D remains unclear. This CDR3 is 12 amino acids long. Germline CDR1 is ENHRY and CDR2 is SYGVKD. The V end lost 3 bases, the J end lost 6 bases, and 7 bases lay between the germline ends. CDR3 bases: TGTGCCATCAGTGATTTCGATGATACGCAGTATTTT. Its translation is CAISDFDDTQYF.

The V call is TRBV9, the J call TRBJ1-4; D is uncertain. The V end lost 0 bases, the J end lost 0 bases, and 6 bases lay between the germline ends. Germline CDR1 SGDLS, CDR2 YYNGEE. This CDR3 has 15 amino acids. CDR3 region: CASSVGHATNEKLFF. The DNA for the CDR3 is TGTGCCAGCAGCGTAGGTCACGCAACTAATGAAAAACTGTTTTTT.

The CDR3 DNA reads TGCGCCAGCAGCCAAGGATGGGCTAGCAGTTCCTACGAGCAGTACTTC. Translation gives CASSQGWASSSYEQYF. The V call is TRBV4-3, the J call TRBJ2-7; D possibly corresponds to TRBD2 (5 bases). Trimming removed 1 base from V and 1 base from J, with 14 bases in between. CDR3 length: 16 residues. Germline V gene lookup returns CDR1 LGHNA and CDR2 YSLEER.

The gene calls are TRBV6-6 and TRBJ1-5, with 8 bases aligning to TRBD1. Germline trimming cut 6 bases from V and 5 bases from J; bases unmatched to any gene: 3. This CDR3 comprises 13 residues. Germline loops: CDR1 MNHNY, CDR2 SVGAGI (reference sequence). The CDR3 bases are TGTGCCAGCAGGGACAGGGCGGATCAGCCCCAGCATTTT. Its translation is CASRDRADQPQHF.